This T cell receptor (beta chain) appears in the sequencing data of a study of molecular identifiers for immune sequencing clone quantification. Study overall: Five portions were made in replicates from RNA of 20,000 or 100,000 naive CD8 cells, and four underwent sequencing.

Naive CD8 T cells, phenotype CD8+CD4-CCR7+CD45RA+, were sorted. Notes on the study in general: Single-cell amounts of spiked Jurkat TCR RNA were reportedly detectable among roughly 950,000 naive cells. It was shown that clones above 20 RNA copies held over 98% of effector molecules, but under 1% in naive cells.

Concerning this clonotype itself: Its target is not known.

TCRdb reprocessed the PCR reads via MiXCR and lists one record per CDR3 protein. The profile shows a few hundred thousand distinct CDR3 sequences, roughly 23% of them singletons. Sequencing used naive CD8+ T cells from blood, with Jurkat cell RNA spiked in. The subset was: FACS-sorted CD8+CD4-CCR7+CD45RA+ naive T cells. This clonotype originated in a human donor in good health. Some libraries in this study had Jurkat cell RNA spiked in.

CDR3 sequence: CASSTYWAGYEQYF. In DNA, the CDR3 is TGTGCCAGTAGTACTTACTGGGCGGGGTACGAGCAGTACTTC. V and J are TRBV19 and TRBJ2-7; a weak D match, TRBD2 (6 bases). This CDR3 contains 14 residues. Germline V gives CDR1 LNHDA, CDR2 SQIVND (reference sequence). Trimming removed 4 bases from V and 4 bases from J, with 14 bases in between.